The source of this T cell receptor beta chain is a study of OX40 agonist ivuxolimab in advanced cancers. On the study more broadly: Prior anti-PD-1, anti-PD-L1 or anti-CTLA-4 therapy was allowed; 40% had some. Findings and limits, study-wide: Low normalized T-cell clonal expansion also characterized some of the nonresponders.

Sequencing used immunoSEQ multiplex PCR; TCRdb keeps in-frame clones, though not all of them. The profile shows approximately 100,000 clones, less than 95% of them singletons. As concerns this clone: Its matching antigen is unknown.

This CDR3 has 14 amino acids. With V trimmed by 7 bases and J by 3 bases, 8 bases remained unmatched. Germline lookup yields CDR1 SNHLY and CDR2 FYNNEI. The clonotype originates from an adult with an advanced solid tumor such as melanoma, head and neck, liver or kidney cancer. The chain recombines TRBV2 with TRBJ2-7; the match to TRBD1 covers 8 bases. The source was CD4+ or CD8+ T cells sorted from blood, collected in a trial of the OX40 agonist ivuxolimab. The CDR3 DNA reads as TGTGCCAGCAATCCGCAGGGGGCCCACTACGAGCAGTACTTC. It encodes CASNPQGAHYEQYF.